The source of this T cell receptor (beta chain) is a study of blood T cell repertoires in COVID-19. On the study more broadly: Nucleic acid was either cDNA or gDNA, and it came from T cells, B-cell-depleted T cells, or PBMCs.

The germline V and J ends were trimmed by 0 bases and 8 bases, with 9 bases remaining between them. This CDR3 spans 13 amino acids. CDR1 and CDR2 (germline): SGHRS, YFSETQ. Some clones are missing from TCRdb's copy, which holds only in-frame ones; the method was immunoSEQ multiplex PCR. The sample includes approximately 97,000 clones, approximately 92% of them seen just once. The J gene is TRBJ2-1, the V gene TRBV5-1, with D perhaps matching TRBD1 (6 bases). The receptor was isolated from a young man with acute or convalescent COVID-19. The sample consisted of peripheral blood. The CDR3: CASSLDRVYEQFF. CDR3 in DNA: TGCGCCAGCAGCTTGGACAGGGTTTATGAGCAGTTCTTC.